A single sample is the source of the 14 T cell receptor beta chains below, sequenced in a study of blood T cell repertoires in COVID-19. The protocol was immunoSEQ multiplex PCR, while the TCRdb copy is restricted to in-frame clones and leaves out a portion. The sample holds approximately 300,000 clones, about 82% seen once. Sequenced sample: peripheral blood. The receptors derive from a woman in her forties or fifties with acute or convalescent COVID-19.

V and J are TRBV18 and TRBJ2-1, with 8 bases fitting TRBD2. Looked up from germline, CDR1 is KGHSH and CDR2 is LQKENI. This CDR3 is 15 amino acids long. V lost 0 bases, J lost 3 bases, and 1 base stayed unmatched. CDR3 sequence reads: CASSPPSGNYNEQFF. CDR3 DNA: TGTGCCAGCTCACCACCTAGCGGGAACTACAATGAGCAGTTCTTC.

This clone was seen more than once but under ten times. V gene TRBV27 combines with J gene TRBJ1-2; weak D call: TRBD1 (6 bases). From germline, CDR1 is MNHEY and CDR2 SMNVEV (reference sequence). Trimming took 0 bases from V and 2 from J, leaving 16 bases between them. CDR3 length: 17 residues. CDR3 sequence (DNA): TGTGCCAGCAGTTTATCTTCTGCGGGGGGCTGGAACTATGGCTACACCTTC. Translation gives CASSLSSAGGWNYGYTF.

The CDR3 region is CASSPGVGNTIYF. The CDR3 DNA sequence: TGTGCCAGCAGCCCGGGGGTCGGAAACACCATATATTTT. The chain joins TRBV7-2 to TRBJ1-3; TRBD1 is a possible D gene (5 bases). The germline gives CDR1 SGHTA, CDR2 FQGNSA. The CDR3 has 13 amino acids. V dropped 5 bases and J dropped 4 bases, with 9 bases sitting between them.

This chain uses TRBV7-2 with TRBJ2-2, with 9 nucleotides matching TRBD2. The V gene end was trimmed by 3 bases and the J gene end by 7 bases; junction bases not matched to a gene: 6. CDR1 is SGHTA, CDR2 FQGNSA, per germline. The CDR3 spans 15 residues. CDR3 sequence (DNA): TGTGCCAGCAGCTTCTGGACTAGCGAACTCGGGGAGCTGTTTTTT. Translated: CASSFWTSELGELFF. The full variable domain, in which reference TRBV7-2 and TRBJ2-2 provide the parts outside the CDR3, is GAGVSQSPSNKVTEKGKDVELRCDPISGHTALYWYRQSLGQGLEFLIYFQGNSAPDKSGLPSDRFSAERTGGSVSTLTIQRTQQEDSAVYLCASSFWTSELGELFFGEGSRLTVL.

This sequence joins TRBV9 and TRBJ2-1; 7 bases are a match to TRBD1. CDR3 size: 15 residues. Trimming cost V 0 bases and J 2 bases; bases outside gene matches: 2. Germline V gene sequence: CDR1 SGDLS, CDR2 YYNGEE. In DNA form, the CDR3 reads TGTGCCAGCAGCGTAGACAGGGGTGCCTACAATGAGCAGTTCTTC. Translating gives CASSVDRGAYNEQFF.

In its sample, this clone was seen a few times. The CDR3 region is CASSLRTSGSYEQYF. The CDR3 region has the DNA TGTGCCAGCAGCTTGAGGACTAGCGGGAGCTACGAGCAGTACTTC. The chain combines TRBV5-8 with TRBJ2-7; TRBD2 aligns across 13 bases. CDR3 length: 15 amino acids. CDR1 is SGHTS and CDR2 is YDEGEE in the germline V gene. The V gene end was trimmed by 1 base and the J gene end by 3 bases; junction bases not matched to a gene: 1. Filled out from reference TRBV5-8 and TRBJ2-7, the complete variable domain reads EAGVTQSPTHLIKTRGQQATLRCSPISGHTSVYWYQQALGLGLQFLLWYDEGEERNRGNFPPRFSGRQFPNYSSELNVNALELEDSALYLCASSLRTSGSYEQYFGPGTRLTVT.

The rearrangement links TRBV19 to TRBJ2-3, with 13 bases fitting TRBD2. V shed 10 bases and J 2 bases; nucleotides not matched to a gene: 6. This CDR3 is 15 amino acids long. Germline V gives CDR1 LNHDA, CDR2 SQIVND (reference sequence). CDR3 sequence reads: CATSGLAGNTDTQYF. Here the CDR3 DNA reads TGTGCCACCTCGGGACTAGCGGGGAACACAGATACGCAGTATTTT.

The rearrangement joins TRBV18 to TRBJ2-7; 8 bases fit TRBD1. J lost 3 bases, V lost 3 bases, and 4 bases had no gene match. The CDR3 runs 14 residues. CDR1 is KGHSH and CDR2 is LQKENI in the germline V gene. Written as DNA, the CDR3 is TGTGCCAGCTCACCCAGGACAGGGAACTACGAGCAGTACTTC. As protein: CASSPRTGNYEQYF.

The CDR3 protein is CASSQDRAQGRGNTEAFF. Written as DNA, the CDR3 is TGTGCCAGCAGCCAAGATAGGGCCCAGGGCCGAGGGAACACTGAAGCTTTCTTT. The rearrangement uses TRBV3-1 (or the pseudogene TRBV3-2) and TRBJ1-1, with TRBD1 as a possible D gene (5 bases). V lost 0 bases and J 1 base, leaving 18 bases between the germline ends. CDR3 size: 18 residues. The germline V gene has CDR1 LGHDT and CDR2 YNNKEL (reference sequence).

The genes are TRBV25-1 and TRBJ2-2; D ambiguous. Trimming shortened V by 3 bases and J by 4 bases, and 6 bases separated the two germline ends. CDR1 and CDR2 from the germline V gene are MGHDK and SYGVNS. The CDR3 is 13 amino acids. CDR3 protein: CASSDPFTGELFF. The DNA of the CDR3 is TGTGCCAGCAGTGATCCCTTCACCGGGGAGCTGTTTTTT.

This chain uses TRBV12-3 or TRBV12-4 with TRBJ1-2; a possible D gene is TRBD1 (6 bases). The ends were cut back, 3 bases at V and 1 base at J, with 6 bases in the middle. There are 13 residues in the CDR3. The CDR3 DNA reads TGTGCCAGCAGTTTGGACAGTAACTATGGCTACACCTTC. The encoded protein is CASSLDSNYGYTF.

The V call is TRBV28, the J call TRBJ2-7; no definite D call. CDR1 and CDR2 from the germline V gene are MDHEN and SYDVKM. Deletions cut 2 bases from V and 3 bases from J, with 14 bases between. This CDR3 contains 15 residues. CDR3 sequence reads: CASSLRSGGSYEQYF. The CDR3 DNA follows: TGTGCCAGCAGTTTAAGGAGTGGCGGAAGCTACGAGCAGTACTTC. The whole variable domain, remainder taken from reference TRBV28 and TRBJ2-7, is DVKVTQSSRYLVKRTGEKVFLECVQDMDHENMFWYRQDPGLGLRLIYFSYDVKMKEKGDIPEGYSVSREKKERFSLILESASTNQTSMYLCASSLRSGGSYEQYFGPGTRLTVT.

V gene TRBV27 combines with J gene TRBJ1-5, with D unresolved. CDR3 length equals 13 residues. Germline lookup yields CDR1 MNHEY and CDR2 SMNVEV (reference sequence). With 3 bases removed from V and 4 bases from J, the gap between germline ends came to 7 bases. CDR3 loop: CASSFQRNQPQHF. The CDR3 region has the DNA TGTGCCAGCAGTTTTCAACGGAATCAGCCCCAGCATTTT.

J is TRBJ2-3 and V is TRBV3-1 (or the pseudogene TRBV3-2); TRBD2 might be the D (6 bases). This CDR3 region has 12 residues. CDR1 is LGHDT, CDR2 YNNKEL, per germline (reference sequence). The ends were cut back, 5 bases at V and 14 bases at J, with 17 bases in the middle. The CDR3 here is CASSSPGLARYF. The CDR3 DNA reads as TGTGCCAGCAGCTCGCCGGGACTCGCTCGGTATTTT.